The 10 T cell receptor beta chains reported below all come from one sample, sequenced in a study of shared clonotypes between healthy human individuals. TCRdb's copy holds only in-frame clones and misses some; the assay was immunoSEQ multiplex PCR. The sample lists some 2.1 million clones; roughly 95% were seen once. Sequenced: naive CD4+ T cells sorted from blood. Described subset: CD45RA+ positively selected. Receptors were obtained from a man younger than 30 in good health.

As concerns this clone: At the DNA level, this CDR3 is encoded by other sequences in the same sample as well. The V gene is TRBV6-5, the J gene TRBJ1-2; TRBD1 might be the D (5 bases). This CDR3 region has 13 residues. The germline gives CDR1 MNHEY, CDR2 SVGAGI. Trimming stripped 2 bases from V and 2 bases from J, with 6 bases between. CDR3 sequence (DNA): TGTGCCAGCAGTTACGGGGCCAACTATGGCTACACCTTC. As protein: CASSYGANYGYTF.

The V call is TRBV6-6, the J call TRBJ2-1; 11 bases fit TRBD2. V trimming: 6 bases; J trimming: 4 bases; junction bases outside the gene matches: 5. CDR3 length: 15 residues. Looked up from germline, CDR1 is MNHNY and CDR2 is SVGAGI (reference sequence). In DNA, the CDR3 is TGTGCCAGCAGAACCGGGACTAGCGGTTACAATGAGCAGTTCTTC. Residues: CASRTGTSGYNEQFF.

The rearrangement joins TRBV6-6 to TRBJ1-2; D unclear. V lost 6 bases and J 8 bases, leaving 10 bases between the germline ends. There are 11 residues in the CDR3. The germline V gene encodes CDR1 MNHNY and CDR2 SVGAGI (reference sequence). CDR3 in DNA: TGTGCCAGCAGGTCCGATGGGGGCTACACCTTC. Its protein product is CASRSDGGYTF.

This sequence joins TRBV6-6 and TRBJ1-1; D is undetermined. V was cut by 5 bases and J by 3 bases, with 16 bases left in between. CDR1 is MNHNY, CDR2 SVGAGI, per germline (reference sequence). The CDR3 spans 15 residues. The CDR3 sequence is CASSPRVLGDTEAFF. CDR3 DNA sequence: TGTGCCAGCAGTCCCCGGGTCCTAGGAGACACTGAAGCTTTCTTT.

The rearrangement uses TRBV6-1 and TRBJ2-1, with D possibly called TRBD1 or TRBD2 (5 bases each). The CDR3 is 11 residues long. Germline lookup yields CDR1 MNHNS and CDR2 SASEGT. Trimming removed 5 bases from V and 11 bases from J, with 10 bases in between. The CDR3 nucleotides read TGTGCCAGCAGTCGGGACCAACAGCAGTTCTTC. As protein: CASSRDQQQFF.

The gene calls are TRBV6-1 and TRBJ1-5; D is unclear. The CDR3 spans 14 residues. Germline V gene sequence: CDR1 MNHNS, CDR2 SASEGT. Trimming removed 3 bases from V and 6 bases from J, with 12 bases in between. The CDR3 is CASSDPGRGQPQHF. CDR3 nucleotides: TGTGCCAGCAGTGACCCCGGGAGAGGTCAGCCCCAGCATTTT.

Regarding this clone: Being one base from a much bigger clone, this may be a read error. The identical CDR3 is also encoded by other nucleotide sequences in the sample. This sequence joins TRBV11-2 and TRBJ2-7, with 9 bases fitting TRBD2. Trimming cost V 1 base and J 4 bases; bases outside gene matches: 5. Germline-derived CDR1 and CDR2 are SGHAT and FQNNGV. The CDR3 loop spans 15 amino acids. CDR3 DNA sequence: TGTGCCAGCAGCTTAGTTGCGGGAGGGCCTTACGAGCAGTACTTC. Translated, it gives CASSLVAGGPYEQYF.

The rearrangement links TRBV6-6 to TRBJ1-2, with no clear D. This CDR3 has 15 residues. Germline V gene data show CDR1 as MNHNY and CDR2 as SVGAGI (reference sequence). V dropped 8 bases and J dropped 1 base, with 17 bases sitting between them. Here the CDR3 DNA reads TGTGCCAGCCTCCCCAGGAAGTATAATAACTATGGCTACACCTTC. Amino acid sequence: CASLPRKYNNYGYTF.

The J gene is TRBJ2-1, the V gene TRBV30; 15 bases fit TRBD2. The CDR3 extends over 19 amino acids. V dropped 1 base and J dropped 2; count of bases not matched to a gene: 9. Looked up from germline, CDR1 is GTSNPN and CDR2 is SVGIG (reference sequence). The CDR3, as DNA: TGTGCCTGGAGTGCCTCGGGACTAGCGGGGGGCCTCACCTACAATGAGCAGTTCTTC. Translation gives CAWSASGLAGGLTYNEQFF.

This chain connects TRBV5-1 to TRBJ1-2; D uncertain. The CDR3 sequence is 15 residues long. Germline lookup yields CDR1 SGHRS and CDR2 YFSETQ. Trimming removed 1 base from V and 8 bases from J, with 18 bases in between. The CDR3 here is CASSLYAIGPDGYTF. For the CDR3, the DNA is TGCGCCAGCAGCTTGTACGCGATAGGGCCGGACGGCTACACCTTC.